This T cell receptor beta chain was retrieved from a study of CD8+ T cells in alopecia areata. The sample's treatment: oral pan-JAK inhibitor, 5-10 mg twice daily. Extracted from the samples, RNA was reverse transcribed into cDNA to serve as the sequencing template. The repertoire was sequenced with immunoSEQ multiplex PCR; TCRdb's copy has only in-frame clones and lacks some. The data hold roughly 190,000 clones, with roughly 60% observed a single time. The CDR3 is 14 residues long. From germline, CDR1 is MNHNS and CDR2 SASEGT. V lost 8 bases, J lost 2 bases, and 5 bases stayed unmatched. The V and J genes are TRBV6-1 and TRBJ2-3; 9 bases align to TRBD2. Sequencing used CD4+ T cells sorted from blood, obtained at week 24, from a patient treated with tofacitinib. The receptor's source is a human donor with alopecia areata. CDR3 loop: CASGLAGATDTQYF. In nucleotides, the CDR3 is TGTGCCAGCGGGTTAGCGGGAGCCACAGATACGCAGTATTTT.